What follows describes a single T cell receptor beta chain. What this receptor recognizes is not known. Base qualities are not recorded, but no much larger clone differs from it by a single base. TCR CDR3 regions were amplified from genomic DNA by multiplex PCR using the deep immunoSEQ assay. Genomic DNA extracted from each cell subset was distributed evenly over all wells of several immunoSEQ 96-well plates, and each plate served as one replicate. For sorted subsets, each replicate PCR was loaded with approximately 200 ng genomic DNA, equivalent to 32,000 or so T cell genomes. The purified libraries were quantified using a Qubit 3.0 fluorometer, sized with a Bioanalyzer 2100, and then quantified again using the KAPA Library Quantification kit. Each immunoSEQ 96-well plate was sequenced on its own single-read 150-cycle Illumina NextSeq 550 flow cell. As for how the authors treated the data: The immunoSEQ output contained only junctional sequences without quality scores, so filtering could not match that applied to full-length reads. Sequences were annotated with PyIR, a Python wrapper for IgBLAST v1.9, and V/J genes and CDR3 were assigned using IMGT germline references. Any read was removed if the V/J assignment was weak (E-value above 1e-6), the CDR3 was missing, or the read contained stop codons, out-of-frame junctions, or ambiguous translated residues. V3J clonotypes were defined as sequences sharing the same inferred V gene, J gene, and CDR3 amino acid sequence. To compute the percentage overlap between repertoires, the number of shared unique clonotypes was divided by the size of the smaller repertoire. Three approaches were used to assess repertoire richness: RTK rarefaction, the Chao1 estimator, and Recon v2.1 estimates of unobserved clonotypes. For all TCRbeta clonotypes obtained by the gDNA method from a handful of donors, generation probabilities were computed with OLGA. TCRdb's version of the immuneACCESS table is confined to in-frame rearrangements and falls short of the full clone set. An unresolved V gene accounts for under half of the shortfall where checked; the remainder is of unknown origin. V, J and clone size were drawn from that table, and D and trimming were deduced from the DNA. In all, the sample holds about 700,000 clones, and around 92% of those were seen once. Approximately 22% of the sample is in the top ten clones.

This sample stems from a study of shared clonotypes between healthy human individuals (dated by TCRdb to 2020 to 2022). Describing the broader study: Two women and three men aged 18 to 49 years were included in the cohort. To increase sequencing depth and limit assay-specific biases, different laboratories used diverse techniques to prepare libraries and sequence TCR repertoires. To estimate repertoire size and how much clonotypes are shared between individuals, the study performed deep sequencing of blood TCR repertoires from 4 to 6 healthy adults. Per donor, leukapheresis produced somewhere between about 0.94 and 9.5 billion PBMCs. For each donor, three plates each were used for CD4 naive and CD4 memory, two plates were used for CD8 naive, and one plate was used for CD8 memory. Points the paper makes about the study in general: Across four donors, approximately 4.9% of naive CD4, approximately 3.6% of naive CD8, roughly 2.2% of memory CD4, and roughly 0.41% of memory CD8 clonotypes were shared. Naive subsets generally had larger estimated clonotype richness than memory subsets did. Compared with non-shared clonotypes, the clonotypes found in all four sorted-subset donors had higher generation probabilities. Pairwise subsampling indicated that sequencing depth was expected to affect the degree of clonotype sharing among donors. Sampling was limited to blood, and TCR repertoires in tissue likely differ from TCR repertoires in blood. Rarefaction of sorted-subset datasets indicated incomplete sequencing despite the large sequencing depth. The small number of donors limited the genetic and exposure-history diversity represented.

Taken from cysteine to phenylalanine, the CDR3 has 17 residues. Of the read, only the CDR3 DNA is kept; its 51 bases are in frame from base 1. The germline ends are 24 bases apart after V is trimmed by 3 bases and J by 9 bases. CDR1 LGHNA and CDR2 YSLEER are derived from the germline V gene. CD8 naive samples were obtained by positive selection for CCR7 among CD45RO-negative cells, yielding a CD45RA+CCR7+ population from which TemRA cells were excluded. The donors were healthy, HIV-negative adults with no recently reported acute infections or vaccinations. Only Caucasian adults living in Nashville, Tennessee, USA were represented among the donors. After blood collection by leukapheresis, PBMCs were isolated using Ficoll-Histopaque density gradient centrifugation and then cryopreserved in the vapor phase of liquid nitrogen. Analytical flow cytometry was used to check the purity and quantity of every magnetically sorted T cell population. Genomic DNA was isolated from every sorted fraction and measured by UV absorbance on a Nanodrop 2000c.

Sequencing was carried out using naive CD8+ T cells sorted from blood. Per the publication, the cell subset or site label means: CD45RA+CCR7+. The receptor was derived from a young man in good health. The chain employs TRBV4-3 and TRBJ2-1; no D segment can be confidently identified. The encoded CDR3 is CASSQDSLTKIMSEQFF. The nucleotide sequence is TGCGCCAGCAGCCAGGATTCCCTAACGAAGATCATGAGTGAGCAGTTCTTC.